One sample yielded the 13 T cell receptor beta chains listed below, sequenced in a study of beta chain features in type 1 diabetes. General study points: Shorter TCRB CDR3s, moderately but significantly so, were found in Type 1 diabetes patients in all four CD4+ subsets.

Their specific antigens are unknown. The isolated RNA, all of it, was reverse transcribed, so expressed TCRB transcripts were what got sequenced. This table comes from immunoSEQ multiplex PCR, and its TCRdb copy is limited to in-frame clones, with some not included. The sample consists of about 740,000 clones, 13% of them appearing once. Sequencing input: naive CD4+ T cells from blood. These receptors came from a man between 18 and 35 years old with type 1 diabetes.

This CDR3 reads CAARGQGDHYGYTF. Here the CDR3 DNA reads TGTGCCGCCAGGGGGCAGGGGGACCACTATGGCTACACCTTC. The chain has TRBV30 and TRBJ1-2, with 8 bases aligning to TRBD1. This CDR3 spans 14 amino acids. Germline V gene sequence: CDR1 GTSNPN, CDR2 SVGIG (reference sequence). After removal of 8 bases from V and 3 bases from J, the junction contained 11 bases not matched to a gene.

This clone was seen more than once but under ten times. This chain uses TRBV7-9 with TRBJ2-1, with TRBD1 matching over 7 bases. Unmatched junction bases numbered 4, after V lost 2 bases and J lost 3 bases. The CDR3 has 15 residues. In germline, CDR1 is SEHNR, CDR2 FQNEAQ (reference sequence). CDR3 sequence reads: CASSLTGTVYNEQFF. DNA of the CDR3: TGTGCCAGCAGCTTAACAGGGACAGTCTACAATGAGCAGTTCTTC.

A few counts support this clone. The genes are TRBV30 and TRBJ1-3, with D hard to call. Germline values: CDR1 GTSNPN, CDR2 SVGIG (reference sequence). CDR3 size: 11 residues. V lost 4 bases, J lost 8 bases, and 9 bases lay in between. The DNA of the CDR3 is TGTGCCTGGACGCCTCTGGACACCATATATTTT. This encodes CAWTPLDTIYF.

This clone turned up a few times. V is TRBV19 and J is TRBJ2-1; 8 bases are a match to TRBD2. J was trimmed by 5 bases and V by 5 bases; bases with no gene match: 20. CDR3 length: 19 amino acids. CDR1 and CDR2 (germline): LNHDA, SQIVND (reference sequence). In nucleotides, the CDR3 is TGTGCCAGTAGTCTATCGGGCGGGCGGGGGGCCCCTAGCGACAATGAGCAGTTCTTC. Protein product: CASSLSGGRGAPSDNEQFF. Filled out from reference TRBV19 and TRBJ2-1, the complete variable domain reads DGGITQSPKYLFRKEGQNVTLSCEQNLNHDAMYWYRQDPGQGLRLIYYSQIVNDFQKGDIAEGYSVSREKKESFPLTVTSAQKNPTAFYLCASSLSGGRGAPSDNEQFFGPGTRLTVL.

In DNA form, the CDR3 reads TGTGCCACCAGCAGAGATGCGCTAGTTCCACATACGCAGTATTTT. This gives the protein CATSRDALVPHTQYF. V and J are TRBV15 and TRBJ2-3; D gene unclear. The germline V and J ends were trimmed by 0 bases and 7 bases, with 14 bases remaining between them. The V gene's germline CDR1 is LNHNV and CDR2 YYDKDF (reference sequence). CDR3 length: 15 amino acids. Together with reference TRBV15 and TRBJ2-3, the CDR3 gives the full variable domain: DAMVIQNPRYQVTQFGKPVTLSCSQTLNHNVMYWYQQKSSQAPKLLFHYYDKDFNNEADTPDNFQSRRPNTSFCFLDIRSPGLGDTAMYLCATSRDALVPHTQYFGPGTRLTVL.

In this sample, this clone turned up a few times. Other DNA sequences in this specimen translate into the identical CDR3. This chain joins TRBV28 and TRBJ2-5; tentatively, D is TRBD1 (6 bases). With 6 bases removed from V and 2 bases from J, the gap between germline ends came to 10 bases. CDR3 size: 13 residues. CDR1 and CDR2 from the germline V gene are MDHEN and SYDVKM. Written as DNA, the CDR3 is TGTGCCAGCAGGGGGACAACTCAAGAGACCCAGTACTTC. It yields the protein CASRGTTQETQYF.

This clone was observed a handful of times. This chain uses TRBV7-8 with TRBJ1-2; the match to TRBD1 covers 9 bases. The V gene's germline CDR1 is SGHVS and CDR2 FQNEAQ. This CDR3 has 15 residues. V dropped 5 bases and J dropped 4; count of bases not matched to a gene: 8. CDR3 DNA: TGTGCCAGCAGCCCCCGGACAGGGGTGGGCTATGGCTACACCTTC. Translated, it gives CASSPRTGVGYGYTF.

The J gene is TRBJ1-4, the V gene TRBV10-3; 7 bases line up with TRBD1. Germline V gene lookup returns CDR1 ENHRY and CDR2 SYGVKD. The junction had 6 bases not matched to a gene; V was cut back by 6 bases and J by 8 bases. CDR3 length equals 13 residues. This CDR3 is CAISLTTGEKLFF. Written as DNA, the CDR3 is TGTGCCATCAGCCTAACGACAGGGGAAAAACTGTTTTTT.

This clone has only one observation. The CDR3 bases are TGTGCCAGCAGTCCCGGGACAGGGGATCTCGAGCAGTACTTC. Protein product: CASSPGTGDLEQYF. The rearrangement uses TRBV6-5 and TRBJ2-7; 10 bases align to TRBD1. Germline loops: CDR1 MNHEY, CDR2 SVGAGI. V trimming: 5 bases; J trimming: 6 bases; junction bases outside the gene matches: 7. This CDR3 contains 14 residues.

The V gene is TRBV5-4, the J gene TRBJ1-1; no clear D. Trimming cost V 3 bases and J 3 bases, with 9 bases left between them. The length of the CDR3 is 13 residues. Germline V gene data show CDR1 as SGHNT and CDR2 as YYREEE (reference sequence). CDR3 sequence (DNA): TGTGCCAGCAGCTGGGGTAGGGACACTGAAGCTTTCTTT. Amino acid sequence: CASSWGRDTEAFF.

This clone was seen a few times. The chain has TRBV19 and TRBJ1-2; TRBD1 agrees at 7 bases. This CDR3 comprises 13 residues. Unmatched junction bases numbered 10, after V lost 3 bases and J lost 12 bases. Germline CDR1 and CDR2: LNHDA and SQIVND (reference sequence). CDR3 sequence reads: CASSMTATGENTF. The CDR3 DNA reads as TGTGCCAGTAGTATGACCGCCACAGGGGAGAACACCTTC. Combining the CDR3 with reference TRBV19 and TRBJ1-2 gives the whole variable domain DGGITQSPKYLFRKEGQNVTLSCEQNLNHDAMYWYRQDPGQGLRLIYYSQIVNDFQKGDIAEGYSVSREKKESFPLTVTSAQKNPTAFYLCASSMTATGENTFGSGTRLTVV.

The chain has TRBV14 and TRBJ2-7; no clear D gene. With 3 bases removed from V and 4 bases from J, the gap between germline ends came to 7 bases. Germline CDR1 SGHDN, CDR2 FVKESK. This CDR3 region has 12 residues. Written as DNA, the CDR3 is TGTGCCAGCAGCCATGGTTCTTACGAGCAGTACTTC. Protein sequence: CASSHGSYEQYF.

This clone was counted between two and nine times. The chain is built from TRBV28 and TRBJ2-7; weak D call: TRBD1 (6 bases). CDR1 and CDR2 (germline): MDHEN, SYDVKM. This CDR3 region has 13 residues. V was clipped by 8 bases and J by 6 bases, with 17 bases between them. CDR3 nucleotides: TGTGCCAGCCTCCGGGACAAGGGTGGCGAGCAGTACTTC. It is translated as CASLRDKGGEQYF.